Below, one T cell receptor (beta chain) is given with its context. Its antigen is unknown. This sample is drawn from a study of cytomegalovirus exposure and HLA in healthy donors. In the PCR, 60 Vbeta and 13 Jbeta primers were used. Data came from immunoSEQ multiplex PCR; TCRdb stores just in-frame clones and leaves some out. Among some 180,000 clones listed, roughly 67% were seen once. Findings and caveats of the study: Later analysis showed TCR association rates varying by HLA locus, highest for DRB1 and lowest for HLA-C.

The clonotype was recovered from a woman younger than 30 in good health and CMV-seropositive. The source material was PBMCs.

The CDR3 spells CASSPPSGGRRGGNTIYF. The CDR3 DNA follows: TGTGCCAGCAGCCCCCCCTCCGGTGGAAGGCGGGGTGGAAACACCATATATTTT. This chain uses TRBV9 with TRBJ1-3, with D unclear. This CDR3 spans 18 amino acids. V was shortened by 4 bases and J by 3 bases, with 23 bases between the two germline ends. CDR1 and CDR2 (germline): SGDLS, YYNGEE. Full variable domain (remainder filled in from reference TRBV9 and TRBJ1-3): DSGVTQTPKHLITATGQRVTLRCSPRSGDLSVYWYQQSLDQGLQFLIQYYNGEERAKGNILERFSAQQFPDLHSELNLSSLELGDSALYFCASSPPSGGRRGGNTIYFGEGSWLTVV.